The 30 T cell receptor beta chains below come from one sample, sequenced in a study of cytomegalovirus exposure and HLA in healthy donors. TCRdb keeps only in-frame clones here, not all; method: immunoSEQ multiplex PCR. The sample yields 86,000 or so clones, roughly 95% seen once. Sequencing used PBMCs. These receptors all come from a man younger than 35 in good health and CMV-seropositive.

The chain recombines TRBV27 with TRBJ1-1, with D possibly matching TRBD1 (5 bases). Germline assignment: CDR1 MNHEY and CDR2 SMNVEV (reference sequence). CDR3 size: 14 residues. Trimming pared 0 bases from V and 11 bases from J, leaving 16 bases between. The CDR3 DNA sequence: TGTGCCAGCAGTTTATCCACGACAGCCCTCAGGGCTTTCTTT. Amino acid sequence: CASSLSTTALRAFF.

The rearrangement links TRBV7-9 to TRBJ2-7; maybe TRBD2 (5 bases). The germline CDR1 and CDR2 sequences are SEHNR and FQNEAQ (reference sequence). V lost 4 bases, J lost 6 bases, and 10 bases lay in between. There are 12 residues in the CDR3. CDR3 bases: TGTGCCAGCAGCTGGGAGCGTCGCGAGCAGTACTTC. Its translation is CASSWERREQYF.

The chain couples TRBV27 to TRBJ2-3, with a possible D match to TRBD1 (6 bases). CDR3 length: 16 amino acids. Deletions cut 8 bases from V and 2 bases from J, with 20 bases between. Germline V gene sequence: CDR1 MNHEY, CDR2 SMNVEV (reference sequence). The CDR3 DNA is TGTGCCAGCGGGGATACCGGGACACCTAACACAGATACGCAGTATTTT. Protein sequence: CASGDTGTPNTDTQYF.

The V call is TRBV28, the J call TRBJ1-4; TRBD1 matches at 8 bases. The CDR3 sequence is 14 residues long. Germline CDR1 is MDHEN and CDR2 is SYDVKM. With 5 bases clipped from V and 7 bases from J, the junction kept 6 bases outside the gene matches. DNA for the CDR3: TGTGCCAGCAGTCCAGGACAGGGTCGTGAAAAACTGTTTTTT. This translates into CASSPGQGREKLFF.

In DNA form, the CDR3 reads TGTGCCAGCAACTTACAGGGAAGGAGTGAAAAACTGTTTTTT. Encoded protein: CASNLQGRSEKLFF. V usage is TRBV5-5 and J usage is TRBJ1-4; tentatively, D is TRBD1 (6 bases). Looked up from germline, CDR1 is SGHKS and CDR2 is YYEKEE (reference sequence). CDR3 length equals 14 residues. The ends were cut back, 6 bases at V and 7 bases at J, with 16 bases in the middle.

CDR3 protein: CASSPNTGGSTEAFF. The CDR3 coding sequence is TGTGCCAGCAGTCCCAACACAGGGGGAAGCACTGAAGCTTTCTTT. The gene calls are TRBV6-4 and TRBJ1-1; 8 bases map to TRBD1. J lost 4 bases, V lost 5 bases, and 9 bases had no gene match. This CDR3 contains 15 residues. Looked up from germline, CDR1 is MRHNA and CDR2 is SNTAGT.

The V gene is TRBV9, the J gene TRBJ2-1, with a tentative D call TRBD2 (9 bases). This CDR3 region has 21 residues. Germline V CDR1 and CDR2: SGDLS, YYNGEE. The ends were cut back, 4 bases at V and 8 bases at J, with 37 bases in the middle. This CDR3 is CASSPRSRGRSGSIVVDEQFF. The CDR3 region has the DNA TGTGCCAGCAGCCCCCGTAGCAGGGGGCGTAGCGGGAGTATTGTTGTCGATGAGCAGTTCTTC.

V is TRBV4-1 and J is TRBJ1-2, with D unclear. Germline CDR1 reads MGHRA; CDR2 reads YSYEKL. The CDR3 is 13 amino acids. Between the trimmed V and J ends, which lost 0 bases and 6 bases, there was a span of 8 bases. This CDR3 reads CASSQETRDGYTF. The DNA of the CDR3 is TGCGCCAGCAGCCAAGAAACCCGAGATGGCTACACCTTC.

The sample holds one count of this clone. The rearrangement joins TRBV10-2 to TRBJ2-3, with TRBD2 matching over 8 bases. V lost 7 bases, J lost 3 bases, and 6 bases stayed unmatched. There are 14 residues in the CDR3. Germline V gives CDR1 WSHSY, CDR2 SAAADI. The CDR3 loop reads CASTGGRLTDTQYF. In DNA form, the CDR3 reads TGCGCCAGCACGGGCGGGAGGTTAACAGATACGCAGTATTTT.

The V call is TRBV30, the J call TRBJ2-7, with D tentatively TRBD1 (6 bases). Trimming removed 2 bases from V and 2 bases from J, with 13 bases in between. The germline V gene has CDR1 GTSNPN and CDR2 SVGIG (reference sequence). The CDR3 contains 14 residues. The chain's CDR3 is CAWSWETGTYEQYF. The CDR3 DNA is TGTGCCTGGAGTTGGGAGACAGGAACCTACGAGCAGTACTTC.

V is TRBV25-1 and J is TRBJ2-5; the match to TRBD1 covers 11 bases. J gave up 1 base and V 4 bases, and 8 bases lay outside the gene matches. The germline V gene encodes CDR1 MGHDK and CDR2 SYGVNS. CDR3 size: 17 residues. Here the CDR3 DNA reads TGTGCCAGCAGTGGGGACAGGGGGAAGGTAGTCCAAGAGACCCAGTACTTC. Protein: CASSGDRGKVVQETQYF. The full variable domain, completed using reference TRBV25-1 and TRBJ2-5, is EADIYQTPRYLVIGTGKKITLECSQTMGHDKMYWYQQDPGMELHLIHYSYGVNSTEKGDLSSESTVSRIRTEHFPLTLESARPSHTSQYLCASSGDRGKVVQETQYFGPGTRLLVL.

The chain employs TRBV30 and TRBJ2-1; D is ambiguous. This CDR3 has 12 amino acids. Trimming removed 0 bases from V and 8 bases from J, with 8 bases in between. CDR1 GTSNPN and CDR2 SVGIG come from the germline V gene (reference sequence). CDR3 DNA: TGTGCCTGGAGTGTAGAGTTCCATGAGCAGTTCTTC. Protein product: CAWSVEFHEQFF.

The V gene is TRBV7-8, the J gene TRBJ1-5; the match to TRBD1 covers 8 bases. V lost 4 bases to trimming and J lost 5 bases; unmatched junction nucleotides: 7. This CDR3 comprises 15 residues. Germline V gene data show CDR1 as SGHVS and CDR2 as FQNEAQ. CDR3 nucleotides: TGTGCCAGCAGCTCTGCGACAGGGGTATATCAGCCCCAGCATTTT. Encoded protein: CASSSATGVYQPQHF.

The chain employs TRBV11-2 and TRBJ1-1; 7 nucleotides align to TRBD1. This CDR3 has 14 amino acids. Germline trimming cut 3 bases from V and 2 bases from J; bases unmatched to any gene: 3. Germline V lookup: CDR1 SGHAT, CDR2 FQNNGV. CDR3 protein: CASSFRQGNTEAFF. In DNA, the CDR3 is TGTGCCAGCAGCTTTCGACAGGGAAACACTGAAGCTTTCTTT.

CDR3 protein: CASARLAGGGYEQFF. The DNA for the CDR3 is TGTGCCAGCGCTAGACTAGCGGGAGGGGGGTATGAGCAGTTCTTC. V gene TRBV14 combines with J gene TRBJ2-1; 14 nucleotides align to TRBD2. This CDR3 region has 15 residues. V lost 8 bases to trimming and J lost 8 bases; unmatched junction nucleotides: 8. Germline CDR1 SGHDN, CDR2 FVKESK.

The gene calls are TRBV5-4 and TRBJ2-7; 13 positions agree with TRBD2. J was trimmed by 2 bases and V by 5 bases; bases with no gene match: 4. The CDR3 runs 15 residues. Germline V gene lookup returns CDR1 SGHNT and CDR2 YYREEE (reference sequence). The CDR3 is CASRAGTSGTYEQYF. CDR3 DNA: TGTGCCAGCAGGGCCGGGACTAGCGGGACCTACGAGCAGTACTTC.

The chain recombines TRBV27 with TRBJ2-7; D is unresolved. The CDR3 runs to 14 residues. Germline loops: CDR1 MNHEY, CDR2 SMNVEV (reference sequence). Trimming took off 5 bases at V and 0 bases at J, with 11 bases between the two ends. The CDR3 DNA follows: TGTGCCAGCAGTAATCGCGTTGGCTCCTACGAGCAGTACTTC. It specifies CASSNRVGSYEQYF.

The V call is TRBV6-1, the J call TRBJ2-1, with D unclear. The CDR3 contains 15 residues. V was trimmed by 6 bases and J by 4 bases, leaving 16 bases between them. The germline CDR1 and CDR2 sequences are MNHNS and SASEGT. CDR3 region: CASSLPVVRYNEQFF. CDR3 bases: TGTGCCAGCAGCCTCCCGGTAGTCCGGTACAATGAGCAGTTCTTC.

The V call is TRBV18, the J call TRBJ2-3; TRBD2 agrees at 8 bases. J was trimmed by 0 bases and V by 2 bases; bases with no gene match: 4. Per germline, CDR1 KGHSH and CDR2 LQKENI. The CDR3 is 16 amino acids. CDR3 sequence (DNA): TGTGCCAGCTCACCAAACCCTAGCGGGAGCACAGATACGCAGTATTTT. Its protein is CASSPNPSGSTDTQYF.

This chain links TRBV5-5 with TRBJ2-2; TRBD2 matches at 12 bases. Trimming took 0 bases from V and 6 from J; bases not matched to a gene: 9. The CDR3 loop spans 18 amino acids. Looked up from germline, CDR1 is SGHKS and CDR2 is YYEKEE (reference sequence). CDR3 nucleotide sequence: TGTGCCAGCAGCTTGGTGCTAGCGGGAGGGCCTCCTGCCGGGGAGCTGTTTTTT. Translating gives CASSLVLAGGPPAGELFF. Complete variable domain (other parts from reference TRBV5-5 and TRBJ2-2): DAGVTQSPTHLIKTRGQQVTLRCSPISGHKSVSWYQQVLGQGPQFIFQYYEKEERGRGNFPDRFSARQFPNYSSELNVNALLLGDSALYLCASSLVLAGGPPAGELFFGEGSRLTVL.

This clone was observed a single time. The V call is TRBV6-4, the J call TRBJ2-6, with D possibly matching TRBD2 (5 bases). This CDR3 is 15 amino acids long. Germline CDR1 is MRHNA and CDR2 is SNTAGT. Trimming pared 5 bases from V and 0 bases from J, leaving 8 bases between. The CDR3 sequence: CASSTGSSGANVLTF. The CDR3 bases are TGTGCCAGCAGTACTGGGAGCTCTGGGGCCAACGTCCTGACTTTC.

The CDR3 reads CASSLYRGVMNTEAFF. CDR3 coding DNA: TGTGCCAGCAGCTTATACAGGGGTGTAATGAACACTGAAGCTTTCTTT. The V gene is TRBV7-9, the J gene TRBJ1-1; 7 bases agree with TRBD1. The CDR3 is 16 amino acids. After removal of 2 bases from V and 0 bases from J, the junction contained 6 bases not matched to a gene. Germline assignment: CDR1 SEHNR and CDR2 FQNEAQ (reference sequence).

The chain carries TRBV4-1 and TRBJ2-2; a weak D match, TRBD1 (6 bases). V shed 8 bases and J shed 7 bases, with 17 bases lying between them. The CDR3 is 14 amino acids. Germline V gives CDR1 MGHRA, CDR2 YSYEKL. The CDR3, as DNA: TGCGCCAGCCGTGACAGGCCCGTCGACGGGGAGCTGTTTTTT. Protein product: CASRDRPVDGELFF.

The chain links TRBV14 to TRBJ2-1; a possible D gene is TRBD1 (6 bases). V gave up 6 bases and J gave up 3 bases, with 9 bases separating them. CDR3 size: 13 residues. The germline CDR1 and CDR2 sequences are SGHDN and FVKESK. The CDR3: CASSQGYYNEQFF. The CDR3 DNA is TGTGCCAGCAGTCAGGGGTACTACAATGAGCAGTTCTTC.

This chain uses TRBV18 with TRBJ1-2, with a weak D call TRBD1 (6 bases). Germline-derived CDR1 and CDR2 are KGHSH and LQKENI. This CDR3 is built from 13 residues. Trimming took 6 bases from V and 4 from J, leaving 12 bases between them. Written as DNA, the CDR3 is TGTGCCAGCTCGATACAGGGTACCTATGGCTACACCTTC. This gives the protein CASSIQGTYGYTF. Full variable domain (outside the CDR3, taken from reference TRBV18 and TRBJ1-2): NAGVMQNPRHLVRRRGQEARLRCSPMKGHSHVYWYRQLPEEGLKFMVYLQKENIIDESGMPKERFSAEFPKEGPSILRIQQVVRGDSAAYFCASSIQGTYGYTFGSGTRLTVV.

The chain combines TRBV28 with TRBJ2-7; D perhaps matches TRBD2 (5 bases). The germline V and J ends were trimmed by 2 bases and 7 bases, with 6 bases remaining between them. The germline gives CDR1 MDHEN, CDR2 SYDVKM. This CDR3 region has 11 residues. CDR3 DNA sequence: TGTGCCAGCAGTTTACAGCGGGAGCAGTACTTC. It yields the protein CASSLQREQYF.

V and J are TRBV5-1 and TRBJ2-5; 7 bases align to TRBD2. Losses at the gene ends were 0 bases for V and 1 base for J; bases not matched to a gene: 6. The CDR3 is made up of 16 amino acids. Germline CDR1 reads SGHRS; CDR2 reads YFSETQ. As DNA, the CDR3 is TGCGCCAGCAGCTTGGGGATTGGGGAGGGCCAAGAGACCCAGTACTTC. Amino acid sequence: CASSLGIGEGQETQYF.

The genes are TRBV5-1 and TRBJ2-1; possibly TRBD1 for D (7 bases). From germline, CDR1 is SGHRS and CDR2 YFSETQ. Deletions cut 4 bases from V and 7 bases from J, with 21 bases between. There are 16 residues in the CDR3. The CDR3 loop is CASSAARTSGGNEQFF. The DNA of the CDR3 is TGCGCCAGCAGCGCGGCCCGGACATCAGGGGGGAATGAGCAGTTCTTC.

CDR3 loop: CASSIDSPGTGGTGELFF. CDR3 DNA sequence: TGTGCCAGTAGTATAGATTCCCCCGGGACAGGGGGCACCGGGGAGCTGTTTTTT. The chain joins TRBV19 to TRBJ2-2; 11 bases are a match to TRBD1. The trim removed 0 bases at V and 4 bases at J, leaving 7 bases unmatched. The CDR3 extends over 18 amino acids. Germline V gene sequence: CDR1 LNHDA, CDR2 SQIVND (reference sequence).

The V gene is TRBV7-2, the J gene TRBJ1-1; a weak D match, TRBD1 (5 bases). This CDR3 is built from 14 residues. Trimming pared 5 bases from V and 4 bases from J, leaving 14 bases between. Germline V gene lookup returns CDR1 SGHTA and CDR2 FQGNSA. CDR3 region: CASSPTRQFTEAFF. CDR3 nucleotide sequence: TGTGCCAGCAGCCCCACCAGACAGTTCACTGAAGCTTTCTTT.